This is a list of T cell receptor beta chains from one sample in a study of blood T cells in healthy people across ages. MiXCR was run by TCRdb on the 5' RACE reads, yielding one entry per CDR3 protein. The sample lists roughly 790,000 distinct CDR3 sequences, approximately 39% occurring once. Sequencing used blood. Every receptor here comes from a woman aged 55-69 years in good health. CDR3s leave out the opening cysteine and the closing phenylalanine or tryptophan.

CDR3 protein: ASSLQTGPNQPQH
CDR3 length: 13
J gene: TRBJ1-5
V gene: TRBV11-2

CDR3 protein: ASSFLDGVGEQY
CDR3 length: 12
J gene: .
V gene: TRBV7-9

CDR3 protein: ASSPGLSSPYEQY
CDR3 length: 13
J gene: TRBJ2-7
V gene: TRBV27

CDR3 protein: ASSYPDRGVNEQF
CDR3 length: 13
J gene: TRBJ2-1
V gene: TRBV27

CDR3 protein: ASSERTATNEKLF
CDR3 length: 13
J gene: TRBJ1-4
V gene: TRBV2

CDR3 protein: ASSLTSGSLDEQF
CDR3 length: 13
J gene: TRBJ2-1
V gene: TRBV6-1

CDR3 protein: ASSNPSSYEQY
CDR3 length: 11
J gene: TRBJ2-7
V gene: TRBV6-5

CDR3 protein: ASRRAGSETDTQY
CDR3 length: 13
J gene: TRBJ2-3
V gene: TRBV11-3

CDR3 protein: ASSFSGTTYEQY
CDR3 length: 12
J gene: TRBJ2-7
V gene: TRBV12-3/TRBV12-4

CDR3 protein: ASSEIAGGSTDTQY
CDR3 length: 14
J gene: TRBJ2-3
V gene: TRBV6-1

CDR3 protein: ASRGGQYSGANVLT
CDR3 length: 14
J gene: TRBJ2-6
V gene: TRBV27

CDR3 protein: ASSLSGRRDEKLF
CDR3 length: 13
J gene: TRBJ1-4
V gene: TRBV27

CDR3 protein: SAPQVEGARSYT
CDR3 length: 12
J gene: TRBJ1-2
V gene: TRBV20-1

CDR3 protein: ATTSGDTDKQY
CDR3 length: 11
J gene: TRBJ2-3
V gene: TRBV24-1

CDR3 protein: ASSSGLAGGGDNEQF
CDR3 length: 15
J gene: TRBJ2-1
V gene: TRBV5-1

CDR3 protein: ASSVRDPGTGELF
CDR3 length: 13
J gene: TRBJ2-2
V gene: TRBV12-3/TRBV12-4

CDR3 protein: ASSLANNEQF
CDR3 length: 10
J gene: TRBJ2-1
V gene: TRBV5-1

CDR3 protein: ASSTTDYTDTQY
CDR3 length: 12
J gene: TRBJ2-3
V gene: TRBV6-5

CDR3 protein: ASSPDSTEEAF
CDR3 length: 11
J gene: TRBJ1-1
V gene: TRBV7-3

CDR3 protein: ASSSRDSPQETQY
CDR3 length: 13
J gene: TRBJ2-5
V gene: TRBV4-3

CDR3 protein: ASSYSTGLWDTQY
CDR3 length: 13
J gene: TRBJ2-3
V gene: TRBV6-5

CDR3 protein: ASSMDRPATNEKLF
CDR3 length: 14
J gene: TRBJ1-4
V gene: TRBV5-1

CDR3 protein: ASRQGSGGENIQY
CDR3 length: 13
J gene: .
V gene: TRBV3-1

CDR3 protein: SARGDSGSPTDTQY
CDR3 length: 14
J gene: TRBJ2-3
V gene: TRBV20-1

CDR3 protein: ATSDQNWAGENNEQF
CDR3 length: 15
J gene: TRBJ2-1
V gene: TRBV24-1

CDR3 protein: SAPFGGSTDTQY
CDR3 length: 12
J gene: TRBJ2-3
V gene: TRBV20-1

CDR3 protein: ASRGSGNTIY
CDR3 length: 10
J gene: TRBJ1-3
V gene: TRBV6-6

CDR3 protein: ASSPITTGTQY
CDR3 length: 11
J gene: TRBJ2-5
V gene: TRBV7-2

CDR3 protein: ASSLGHSGRTQYNEQF
CDR3 length: 16
J gene: TRBJ2-1
V gene: TRBV12-3/TRBV12-4

CDR3 protein: SVEGLAGESLY
CDR3 length: 11
J gene: TRBJ2-5
V gene: TRBV29-1

CDR3 protein: ASSPGEGGGETQY
CDR3 length: 13
J gene: TRBJ2-5
V gene: TRBV18

CDR3 protein: ATSDTGTHSYNEQF
CDR3 length: 14
J gene: TRBJ2-1
V gene: TRBV24-1

CDR3 protein: ASSHYNSHRQF
CDR3 length: 11
J gene: TRBJ2-1
V gene: TRBV3-1

CDR3 protein: ASSFLAGVEYEQY
CDR3 length: 13
J gene: TRBJ2-7
V gene: TRBV7-2

CDR3 protein: ASSYSTIVGGIADTQY
CDR3 length: 16
J gene: TRBJ2-3
V gene: TRBV6-2/TRBV6-3

CDR3 protein: ASRKPGGGYEQY
CDR3 length: 12
J gene: TRBJ2-7
V gene: TRBV12-3/TRBV12-4

CDR3 protein: ATWGGFVTYEQY
CDR3 length: 12
J gene: TRBJ2-7
V gene: TRBV6-1

CDR3 protein: ASSRQTDVQPQH
CDR3 length: 12
J gene: TRBJ1-5
V gene: TRBV6-2/TRBV6-3

CDR3 protein: SARDRGYEQY
CDR3 length: 10
J gene: TRBJ2-7
V gene: TRBV20-1

CDR3 protein: ASSANGLEQF
CDR3 length: 10
J gene: TRBJ2-1
V gene: TRBV9

CDR3 protein: ASSVEGRMEQY
CDR3 length: 11
J gene: TRBJ2-5
V gene: TRBV5-1

CDR3 protein: ASSDGVGAKVEQY
CDR3 length: 13
J gene: TRBJ2-7
V gene: TRBV25-1

CDR3 protein: ASSLGLRGPSYEQY
CDR3 length: 14
J gene: TRBJ2-7
V gene: TRBV7-2

CDR3 protein: ASSLSLYNEQF
CDR3 length: 11
J gene: TRBJ2-1
V gene: TRBV28

CDR3 protein: SARDHGGVIH
CDR3 length: 10
J gene: TRBJ1-6
V gene: TRBV20-1

CDR3 protein: ASSFETSDTGELF
CDR3 length: 13
J gene: TRBJ2-2
V gene: TRBV6-5

CDR3 protein: SARAPYSGRDEQY
CDR3 length: 13
J gene: TRBJ2-7
V gene: TRBV20-1

CDR3 protein: SALARGLAGRSSYNEQF
CDR3 length: 17
J gene: TRBJ2-1
V gene: TRBV20-1

CDR3 protein: ASSLDGTPVSGANVLT
CDR3 length: 16
J gene: TRBJ2-6
V gene: TRBV5-1

CDR3 protein: ASSFPRTSGRAGIYEQF
CDR3 length: 17
J gene: TRBJ2-1
V gene: TRBV27

CDR3 protein: SASRTGRYGYT
CDR3 length: 11
J gene: TRBJ1-2
V gene: TRBV20-1

CDR3 protein: SAPTPNQPQH
CDR3 length: 10
J gene: TRBJ1-5
V gene: TRBV20-1

CDR3 protein: ASIGVAGVGNEQF
CDR3 length: 13
J gene: TRBJ2-1
V gene: TRBV28

CDR3 protein: SARARGPTEAF
CDR3 length: 11
J gene: TRBJ1-1
V gene: TRBV20-1